The rows below give T cell receptor beta chains drawn from one sample of a study of pediatric ulcerative colitis. Sequencing used immunoSEQ multiplex PCR; TCRdb keeps in-frame clones, though not all of them. Here the sample spans around 22,000 clones, roughly two thirds being singletons. The material sequenced was gut tissue. These TCRs come from a boy aged 5-17 years with severe ulcerative colitis. Each CDR3 is given with its conserved first and last residue. Each record gives: D gene, J gene, clone size, V gene, CDR3 length, CDR3 DNA, CDR3 protein. D genes are given only for firm matches. Size tells how often a clone was seen (once, few, many) or the class of an expanded clone, and some rows leave it out.

d_gene: NA
j_gene: TRBJ2-3
abundance: once
v_gene: TRBV19
len: 13
CDR3nt: TGTGCCAGTAGTATAGCTAGCACAGATACGCAGTATTTT
CDR3aa: CASSIASTDTQYF

d_gene: TRBD1
j_gene: TRBJ1-2
abundance: once
v_gene: TRBV19
len: 14
CDR3nt: TGTGCCAGTAGGGGGTCGACAGGGATCTATGGCTACACCTTC
CDR3aa: CASRGSTGIYGYTF

d_gene: NA
j_gene: TRBJ2-5
abundance: NA
v_gene: TRBV5-1
len: 16
CDR3nt: TGCGCCAGCAGCCGATACCAACTGACCCTTCAAGAGACCCAGTACTTC
CDR3aa: CASSRYQLTLQETQYF

d_gene: NA
j_gene: TRBJ1-5
abundance: NA
v_gene: TRBV15
len: 15
CDR3nt: TGTGCCACCAGCAGCAGGGTGACGGGGTATCAGCCCCAGCATTTT
CDR3aa: CATSSRVTGYQPQHF

d_gene: TRBD1
j_gene: TRBJ1-1
abundance: NA
v_gene: TRBV19
len: 13
CDR3nt: TGTGCCAGTAGTTTGGGACAGGGGGCCGAAGCTTTCTTT
CDR3aa: CASSLGQGAEAFF

d_gene: NA
j_gene: TRBJ2-1
abundance: NA
v_gene: TRBV6-1
len: 15
CDR3nt: TGTGCCAGCACCCCTGCTTGGGGGAGGTGGAATGAGCAGTTCTTC
CDR3aa: CASTPAWGRWNEQFF

d_gene: TRBD1
j_gene: TRBJ1-5
abundance: NA
v_gene: TRBV19
len: 13
CDR3nt: TGTGCCACCGGGACAGGGGAATATCAGCCCCAGCATTTT
CDR3aa: CATGTGEYQPQHF

d_gene: NA
j_gene: TRBJ1-1
abundance: medium-sized
v_gene: TRBV5-5
len: 13
CDR3nt: TGTGCCTCCAAAGGGGGGTCCCACACTGAAGCTTTCTTT
CDR3aa: CASKGGSHTEAFF

d_gene: NA
j_gene: TRBJ2-3
abundance: NA
v_gene: TRBV12-5
len: 14
CDR3nt: TGTGCTAGTGGCCTTCGTGGTAGCACAGATACGCAGTATTTT
CDR3aa: CASGLRGSTDTQYF

d_gene: NA
j_gene: TRBJ2-3
abundance: NA
v_gene: TRBV11-3
len: 12
CDR3nt: TGTGCCAGCAGCTCAACCGGCTATACGCAGTATTTT
CDR3aa: CASSSTGYTQYF

d_gene: NA
j_gene: TRBJ2-7
abundance: NA
v_gene: TRBV7-9
len: 13
CDR3nt: TGTGCCGGACAGACAGGTGATGTATACGAGCAGTACTTC
CDR3aa: CAGQTGDVYEQYF

d_gene: NA
j_gene: TRBJ1-1
abundance: few
v_gene: TRBV5-4
len: 18
CDR3nt: TGTGCCAGCAGCTTGCGGAGTTGGGGCAGGGAGAAGAACACTGAAGCTTTCTTT
CDR3aa: CASSLRSWGREKNTEAFF

d_gene: NA
j_gene: TRBJ1-1
abundance: NA
v_gene: TRBV30
len: 14
CDR3nt: TGTGCCTGGAGTAGGAGAGGACCAGTACATGAAGCTTTCTTT
CDR3aa: CAWSRRGPVHEAFF

d_gene: NA
j_gene: TRBJ2-7
abundance: few
v_gene: TRBV5-1
len: 13
CDR3nt: TGCGCCAGCAGCTTTGCAGCAGGGATCGAGCAGTACTTC
CDR3aa: CASSFAAGIEQYF

d_gene: NA
j_gene: TRBJ1-6
abundance: NA
v_gene: TRBV6-5
len: 15
CDR3nt: TGTGCCAGCAGTTACTCTTACGGGGGTGGATCACCCCTCCACTTT
CDR3aa: CASSYSYGGGSPLHF

d_gene: NA
j_gene: TRBJ2-5
abundance: NA
v_gene: TRBV5-4
len: 12
CDR3nt: TGTGCCAGCCACGGCCCACAAGAGACCCAGTACTTC
CDR3aa: CASHGPQETQYF

d_gene: NA
j_gene: TRBJ2-5
abundance: NA
v_gene: TRBV7-2
len: 13
CDR3nt: TGTGCCAGCAGCTTAGCTCGCCAAGAGACCCAGTACTTC
CDR3aa: CASSLARQETQYF

d_gene: NA
j_gene: TRBJ1-1
abundance: few
v_gene: TRBV30
len: 13
CDR3nt: TGTGCCTGGATACTACAGAGGGGGACTGAAGCTTTCTTT
CDR3aa: CAWILQRGTEAFF

d_gene: NA
j_gene: TRBJ2-3
abundance: NA
v_gene: TRBV10-3
len: 16
CDR3nt: TGTGCCATCAGTGATCCTGGAATAACTAGCACAGATACGCAGTATTTT
CDR3aa: CAISDPGITSTDTQYF

d_gene: TRBD2
j_gene: TRBJ2-5
abundance: NA
v_gene: TRBV2
len: 13
CDR3nt: TGTGCCAGCAGTGAATCGGGGGGGGAGACCCAGTACTTC
CDR3aa: CASSESGGETQYF

d_gene: NA
j_gene: TRBJ1-2
abundance: NA
v_gene: TRBV5-4
len: 13
CDR3nt: TGTGCCAGCAGCTCGGCAGGGAATTATGGCTACACCTTC
CDR3aa: CASSSAGNYGYTF

d_gene: NA
j_gene: TRBJ1-1
abundance: once
v_gene: TRBV2
len: 15
CDR3nt: TGTGCCAGCAGTGAAGCGACAGGAAAGAACACTGAAGCTTTCTTT
CDR3aa: CASSEATGKNTEAFF

d_gene: NA
j_gene: TRBJ2-7
abundance: NA
v_gene: TRBV5-1
len: 15
CDR3nt: TGCGCCAGCAGCTTGGAGGGGGTTAGCTCCTACGAGCAGTACTTC
CDR3aa: CASSLEGVSSYEQYF

d_gene: TRBD1
j_gene: TRBJ2-3
abundance: few
v_gene: TRBV5-1
len: 15
CDR3nt: TGCGCCAGCAGCCCCCCGACAGGGGGCGCAGATACGCAGTATTTT
CDR3aa: CASSPPTGGADTQYF

d_gene: TRBD2
j_gene: TRBJ2-2
abundance: NA
v_gene: TRBV4-1
len: 16
CDR3nt: TGCGCCAGCAGCCCACTAGCGGGGAGAAACACCGGGGAGCTGTTTTTT
CDR3aa: CASSPLAGRNTGELFF

d_gene: TRBD1
j_gene: TRBJ2-7
abundance: NA
v_gene: TRBV27
len: 14
CDR3nt: TGTGCCAGCAGTTTCTGGCAGGGGGACTACGAGCAGTACTTC
CDR3aa: CASSFWQGDYEQYF

d_gene: NA
j_gene: TRBJ2-6
abundance: NA
v_gene: TRBV10-3
len: 15
CDR3nt: TGTGCCATCTTAGGGGGTGGGTTAGGGGCCAACGTCCTGACTTTC
CDR3aa: CAILGGGLGANVLTF

d_gene: TRBD1
j_gene: TRBJ1-4
abundance: NA
v_gene: TRBV7-6
len: 18
CDR3nt: TGTGCCAGCAGCTTAGAGGCAGGGGGCGCTCCAACTAATGAAAAACTGTTTTTT
CDR3aa: CASSLEAGGAPTNEKLFF

d_gene: NA
j_gene: TRBJ1-2
abundance: few
v_gene: TRBV9
len: 15
CDR3nt: TGTGCCAGCAGCGTAACAGACAGTAGGTCATATGGCTACACCTTC
CDR3aa: CASSVTDSRSYGYTF